These 30 T cell receptor beta chains were sequenced from one sample in a study of blood T cell repertoires in COVID-19. The data were produced by immunoSEQ multiplex PCR, yet TCRdb's version contains in-frame clones alone and is incomplete. This table holds 10,000 to 15,000 clones, approximately 80% found once. Sequenced material: peripheral blood. These receptors were collected from a man aged 35-49 years with active or convalescent COVID-19.

The chain employs TRBV3-1 (or the pseudogene TRBV3-2) and TRBJ2-1, with 13 positions matching TRBD2. The V gene end was trimmed by 6 bases and the J gene end by 8 bases; junction bases not matched to a gene: 4. This CDR3 spans 14 amino acids. The germline gives CDR1 LGHDT, CDR2 YNNKEL (reference sequence). DNA for the CDR3: TGTGCCAGCAGTCGGACTAGCGGGAGAGATGAGCAGTTCTTC. It encodes CASSRTSGRDEQFF.

The CDR3, as DNA: TGTGCCAGTAGTATTGGGACAGGGGTTAACTATGGCTACACCTTC. As protein: CASSIGTGVNYGYTF. V gene TRBV19 combines with J gene TRBJ1-2; 10 positions agree with TRBD1. The V gene end was trimmed by 3 bases and the J gene end by 1 base; junction bases not matched to a gene: 2. Germline CDR1 reads LNHDA; CDR2 reads SQIVND (reference sequence). CDR3 size: 15 residues.

The chain couples TRBV7-2 to TRBJ2-7, with TRBD1 matching 9 bases. The germline V gene encodes CDR1 SGHTA and CDR2 FQGNSA. Unmatched junction bases numbered 3, after V lost 4 bases and J lost 2 bases. CDR3 size: 14 residues. The CDR3 region has the DNA TGTGCCAGCAGCTGGGGACAGGGCGCCTACGAGCAGTACTTC. Its protein product is CASSWGQGAYEQYF. Looking up the rest from reference TRBV7-2 and TRBJ2-7 gives the full variable domain: GAGVSQSPSNKVTEKGKDVELRCDPISGHTALYWYRQSLGQGLEFLIYFQGNSAPDKSGLPSDRFSAERTGGSVSTLTIQRTQQEDSAVYLCASSWGQGAYEQYFGPGTRLTVT.

By sample share, this clone is medium-sized. In DNA, the CDR3 is TGTGCCAGCAGCCTAGGGACAGGAGATAATTCACCCCTCCACTTT. It specifies CASSLGTGDNSPLHF. J is TRBJ1-6 and V is TRBV7-6; 8 bases line up with TRBD1. Per the germline V gene, CDR1 is SGHVS and CDR2 is FNYEAQ. CDR3 length: 15 residues. V was pared by 5 bases and J by 5 bases, with 5 bases of the junction left unmatched.

The chain has TRBV6-2 or TRBV6-3 and TRBJ2-7; TRBD2 matches 11 bases. The trim removed 5 bases at V and 6 bases at J, leaving 12 bases unmatched. This CDR3 is built from 16 residues. The germline V gene has CDR1 MNHEY and CDR2 SVGEGT. The CDR3 DNA reads as TGTGCCAGCAGTAGGTCTTCTAGCGGGAGGTTACCCGAGCAGTACTTC. This gives the protein CASSRSSSGRLPEQYF.

This chain connects TRBV12-3 or TRBV12-4 to TRBJ1-5; unclear D gene. Between the trimmed V and J ends, which lost 6 bases and 6 bases, there was a span of 12 bases. The length of the CDR3 is 13 residues. The CDR3 here is CASSRMRVQPQHF. The CDR3 DNA is TGTGCCAGCAGCCGTATGCGGGTTCAGCCCCAGCATTTT.

The rearrangement uses TRBV10-3 and TRBJ2-5; D might be TRBD2 (6 bases). This CDR3 spans 13 amino acids. CDR1 and CDR2 from the germline V gene are ENHRY and SYGVKD. V gave up 8 bases and J gave up 4 bases, with 14 bases separating them. CDR3 amino acids: CAISAGNRETQYF. DNA of the CDR3: TGTGCCATCTCCGCGGGAAATAGAGAGACCCAGTACTTC.

The rearrangement links TRBV29-1 to TRBJ1-1; D might be TRBD1 (6 bases). The V end lost 5 bases, the J end lost 4 bases, and 11 bases lay between the germline ends. The CDR3 length is 12 residues. CDR1 is SQVTM and CDR2 is ANQGSEA in the germline V gene. The CDR3 bases are TGCAGCGTTTCAGGGGATAGCACTGAAGCTTTCTTT. This translates into CSVSGDSTEAFF.

The CDR3 reads CASGTGRNTIYF. CDR3 bases: TGTGCCAGTGGGACAGGGAGAAACACCATATATTTT. The rearrangement uses TRBV28 and TRBJ1-3; TRBD1 agrees at 9 bases. CDR1 is MDHEN and CDR2 is SYDVKM in the germline V gene. J gave up 5 bases and V 9 bases, and 2 bases lay outside the gene matches. The CDR3 runs to 12 residues.

The CDR3 bases are TGTGCCAGCAGTGAATTTTGGGGCGCAGATACGCAGTATTTT. This codes for CASSEFWGADTQYF. This chain uses TRBV6-1 with TRBJ2-3; possibly TRBD1 for D (5 bases). The V end was cut by 2 bases, the J end by 4 bases, with 10 bases between. CDR1 and CDR2 (germline): MNHNS, SASEGT. This CDR3 is 14 amino acids long.

This rearrangement joins TRBV6-5 to TRBJ1-3; D is perhaps TRBD1 (6 bases). This CDR3 is 13 amino acids long. Deletions cut 6 bases from V and 2 bases from J, with 8 bases between. Germline V gives CDR1 MNHEY, CDR2 SVGAGI. CDR3 sequence reads: CASRWDTGNTIYF. In nucleotides, the CDR3 is TGTGCCAGCAGGTGGGACACTGGAAACACCATATATTTT.

Notes on this clone: One end of the junction varies from germline; a read error may be responsible. The chain recombines TRBV2 with TRBJ1-3; TRBD1 agrees at 8 bases. CDR1 and CDR2 from the germline V gene are SNHLY and FYNNEI. The CDR3 is 15 residues long. The chain's CDR3 is CVSSTGQVSGNTIYF. DNA of the CDR3: TGTGTCAGCAGTACGGGACAGGTCTCTGGAAACACCATATATTTT.

V usage is TRBV19 and J usage is TRBJ1-5; 7 bases line up with TRBD1. V shed 5 bases, J shed 5 bases, and the junction held 6 bases outside the gene matches. In germline, CDR1 is LNHDA, CDR2 SQIVND (reference sequence). The CDR3 extends over 14 amino acids. CDR3 sequence: CASSPGTAYQPQHF. Written as DNA, the CDR3 is TGTGCCAGTAGTCCTGGGACAGCATATCAGCCCCAGCATTTT.

This rearrangement joins TRBV6-5 to TRBJ1-5; TRBD1 is a possible D gene (6 bases). This CDR3 comprises 15 residues. Germline CDR1 reads MNHEY; CDR2 reads SVGAGI. V lost 6 bases and J 3 bases, leaving 15 bases between the germline ends. CDR3 nucleotide sequence: TGTGCCAGCAGCGTCGACAGGAACCACAATCAGCCCCAGCATTTT. Translating it yields CASSVDRNHNQPQHF.

The chain recombines TRBV24-1 with TRBJ1-4; the D is unclear. The CDR3 sequence is 15 residues long. V lost 6 bases, J lost 3 bases, and 13 bases lay in between. Germline V gives CDR1 KGHDR, CDR2 SFDVKD. The CDR3 DNA reads as TGTGCCACCAGTTCCCCCACAGAAGCTAATGAAAAACTGTTTTTT. This gives the protein CATSSPTEANEKLFF.

This chain joins TRBV13 and TRBJ2-1, with 10 bases identical to TRBD2. The CDR3 extends over 16 amino acids. Per germline, CDR1 PRHDT and CDR2 FYEKMQ (reference sequence). V lost 5 bases to trimming and J lost 2 bases; unmatched junction nucleotides: 6. The CDR3 nucleotides read TGTGCCAGCAGCCCATGGACTAGCGGCACCTACAATGAGCAGTTCTTC. Amino acid sequence: CASSPWTSGTYNEQFF.

The rearrangement uses TRBV6-5 and TRBJ1-5, with 8 bases lining up with TRBD1. Germline CDR1 MNHEY, CDR2 SVGAGI. The CDR3 is 15 amino acids. V trimming: 4 bases; J trimming: 5 bases; junction bases outside the gene matches: 7. The CDR3 bases are TGTGCCAGCAGTTCTCAGGGGGCGGGAGATCAGCCCCAGCATTTT. Its translation: CASSSQGAGDQPQHF.

This CDR3 reads CASSFGGYGYTF. CDR3 coding DNA: TGTGCCAGCAGCTTCGGGGGCTATGGCTACACCTTC. The chain has TRBV7-9 and TRBJ1-2, with D possibly being TRBD1 (5 bases). Per germline, CDR1 SEHNR and CDR2 FQNEAQ (reference sequence). This CDR3 has 12 residues. Trimming stripped 3 bases from V and 4 bases from J, with 6 bases between.

The CDR3 bases are TGTGCCAGCAGCGCGGGACAGGGTCGGGGCTCCTATAATTCACCCCTCCACTTT. Amino acids: CASSAGQGRGSYNSPLHF. The chain combines TRBV25-1 with TRBJ1-6; 9 positions agree with TRBD1. The CDR3 is 18 residues long. From germline, CDR1 is MGHDK and CDR2 SYGVNS. The ends lost 6 bases at V and 0 bases at J; junction bases unmatched: 9. The complete variable domain, with remaining parts taken from reference TRBV25-1 and TRBJ1-6, reads EADIYQTPRYLVIGTGKKITLECSQTMGHDKMYWYQQDPGMELHLIHYSYGVNSTEKGDLSSESTVSRIRTEHFPLTLESARPSHTSQYLCASSAGQGRGSYNSPLHFGNGTRLTVT.

V usage is TRBV5-6 and J usage is TRBJ1-1; D unresolved. The CDR3 length is 16 residues. V lost 0 bases and J lost 1, with 13 bases in between. The germline gives CDR1 SGHDT, CDR2 YYEEEE. Here the CDR3 reads CASSLGIGGQNTEAFF. The CDR3 DNA reads TGTGCCAGCAGCTTGGGTATAGGCGGTCAGAACACTGAAGCTTTCTTT.

This clone has more than one count but fewer than ten. The CDR3 sequence: CASSSGQGRRGYTF. The CDR3 DNA reads TGTGCCAGCAGTTCGGGACAGGGAAGAAGGGGCTACACCTTC. The gene calls are TRBV27 and TRBJ1-2, with 9 nucleotides matching TRBD1. Germline CDR1 MNHEY, CDR2 SMNVEV (reference sequence). V shed 4 bases, J shed 8 bases, and the junction held 8 bases outside the gene matches. The CDR3 runs to 14 residues.

This clone was detected once. The chain has TRBV7-9 and TRBJ1-4; TRBD1 matches at 9 bases. Germline lookup yields CDR1 SEHNR and CDR2 FQNEAQ (reference sequence). The CDR3 contains 16 residues. The trim removed 1 base at V and 0 bases at J, leaving 0 bases unmatched. The CDR3: CASSLGQGATNEKLFF. CDR3 in DNA: TGTGCCAGCAGCTTAGGACAGGGGGCAACTAATGAAAAACTGTTTTTT.

The chain uses TRBV28 and TRBJ2-7, with 8 bases that match TRBD1. This CDR3 contains 14 residues. Germline CDR1 reads MDHEN; CDR2 reads SYDVKM. Trimming at V came to 2 bases and at J to 6 bases, leaving 6 bases not matched to a gene. The CDR3 reads CASSLPGQGAEQYF. The CDR3 region has the DNA TGTGCCAGCAGTTTACCAGGACAGGGCGCCGAGCAGTACTTC. Based on the CDR3 plus reference TRBV28 and TRBJ2-7, the full variable domain is DVKVTQSSRYLVKRTGEKVFLECVQDMDHENMFWYRQDPGLGLRLIYFSYDVKMKEKGDIPEGYSVSREKKERFSLILESASTNQTSMYLCASSLPGQGAEQYFGPGTRLTVT.

By frequency in the sample, this clone is medium-sized. V gene TRBV9 combines with J gene TRBJ2-5, with D maybe TRBD2 (6 bases). CDR1 is SGDLS and CDR2 is YYNGEE in the germline V gene. The CDR3 has 13 residues. V lost 4 bases to trimming and J lost 2 bases, with 9 bases between them. The CDR3 sequence: CASSPSAQETQYF. CDR3 DNA: TGTGCCAGCAGCCCTAGCGCGCAAGAGACCCAGTACTTC. Using reference TRBV9 and TRBJ2-5 for the parts outside the CDR3, the full variable domain is DSGVTQTPKHLITATGQRVTLRCSPRSGDLSVYWYQQSLDQGLQFLIQYYNGEERAKGNILERFSAQQFPDLHSELNLSSLELGDSALYFCASSPSAQETQYFGPGTRLLVL.

This clone is medium-sized in the sample. The CDR3 protein is CASSPGQGAGGELFF. CDR3 DNA sequence: TGTGCCAGCAGCCCGGGACAGGGGGCCGGCGGGGAGCTGTTTTTT. The rearrangement joins TRBV5-5 to TRBJ2-2, with 12 bases matching TRBD1. The germline CDR1 and CDR2 sequences are SGHKS and YYEKEE (reference sequence). The J segment lost 7 bases and the V segment lost 4 bases, leaving 5 bases of the junction unmatched. The CDR3 is 15 amino acids.

The chain employs TRBV7-6 and TRBJ2-1; TRBD2 might be the D (6 bases). V was cut by 2 bases and J by 7 bases, with 12 bases left in between. Per germline, CDR1 SGHVS and CDR2 FNYEAQ. CDR3 length equals 14 residues. The CDR3 reads CASSLRERVNEQFF. DNA for the CDR3: TGTGCCAGCAGCTTACGGGAGCGAGTGAATGAGCAGTTCTTC. Together with reference TRBV7-6 and TRBJ2-1, the CDR3 gives the full variable domain: GAGVSQSPRYKVTKRGQDVALRCDPISGHVSLYWYRQALGQGPEFLTYFNYEAQQDKSGLPNDRFSAERPEGSISTLTIQRTEQRDSAMYRCASSLRERVNEQFFGPGTRLTVL.

This clone counts as medium-sized. The V call is TRBV24-1, the J call TRBJ1-1; 7 bases fit TRBD1. J gave up 7 bases and V 6 bases, and 7 bases lay outside the gene matches. This CDR3 has 13 amino acids. Germline V gene lookup returns CDR1 KGHDR and CDR2 SFDVKD. The CDR3 region is CATSHSGGSEAFF. The CDR3 coding sequence is TGTGCCACCAGTCACTCAGGGGGAAGTGAAGCTTTCTTT.

This clone ranks as medium-sized (0.01 to 0.1%). The chain carries TRBV6-5 and TRBJ2-7; maybe TRBD2 (6 bases). In germline, CDR1 is MNHEY, CDR2 SVGAGI. The CDR3 contains 13 residues. Trimming cost V 2 bases and J 3 bases, with 8 bases left between them. DNA for the CDR3: TGTGCCAGCAGTTACAGGAGGGGCTACGAGCAGTACTTC. It specifies CASSYRRGYEQYF.

The chain carries TRBV28 and TRBJ1-1, with a tentative D call TRBD1 (5 bases). The CDR3 spans 14 residues. V dropped 2 bases and J dropped 1 base, with 8 bases sitting between them. From germline, CDR1 is MDHEN and CDR2 SYDVKM. The CDR3 protein is CASSLSQGNTEAFF. The CDR3 nucleotides read TGTGCCAGCAGTTTAAGTCAGGGGAACACTGAAGCTTTCTTT.

This rearrangement joins TRBV7-6 to TRBJ2-3; 9 nucleotides align to TRBD2. V lost 1 base, J lost 2 bases, and 7 bases stayed unmatched. The CDR3 covers 17 residues. Germline CDR1 is SGHVS and CDR2 is FNYEAQ. In DNA form, the CDR3 reads TGTGCCAGCAGCTTAGGTTTCGGCGGGGGGGCCACAGATACGCAGTATTTT. Translating it yields CASSLGFGGGATDTQYF.